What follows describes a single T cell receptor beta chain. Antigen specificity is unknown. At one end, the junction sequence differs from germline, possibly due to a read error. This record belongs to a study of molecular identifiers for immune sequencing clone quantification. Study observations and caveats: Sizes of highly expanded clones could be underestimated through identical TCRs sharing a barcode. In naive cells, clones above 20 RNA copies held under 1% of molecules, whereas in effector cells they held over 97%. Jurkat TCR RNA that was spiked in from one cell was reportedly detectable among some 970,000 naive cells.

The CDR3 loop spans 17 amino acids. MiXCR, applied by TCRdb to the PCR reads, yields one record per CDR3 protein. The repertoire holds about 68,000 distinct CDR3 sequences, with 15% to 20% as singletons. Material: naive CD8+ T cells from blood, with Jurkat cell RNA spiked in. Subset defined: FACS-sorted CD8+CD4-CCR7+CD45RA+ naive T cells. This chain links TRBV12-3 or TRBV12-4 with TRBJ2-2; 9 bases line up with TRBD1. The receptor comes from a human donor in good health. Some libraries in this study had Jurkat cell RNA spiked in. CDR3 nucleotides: TGTGCCAGCAGGTCTCGCGGGACAGGGTCCGCGGCCGGGGAGCTGCTTTTT. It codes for CASRSRGTGSAAGELLF.